The rows below give T cell receptor beta chains drawn from one sample of a study of cytomegalovirus exposure and HLA in healthy donors. Sequencing was performed with immunoSEQ multiplex PCR; in TCRdb, only in-frame clones are kept and a portion is missing. In the table there are over 150,000 clones, 75% to 85% of which are singletons. The sample comprised PBMCs. The receptors were sampled from an older woman in good health and CMV-seropositive. CDR3s include the opening cysteine and the closing phenylalanine or tryptophan. D genes are given only for firm matches. Size values are once, few and many counts, or a class for expanded clones, and some rows have none.

J	size	V	D	length	CDR3	DNA
TRBJ2-6	-	TRBV30	-	16	CAWGRTVISGANGLTF	TGTGCCTGGGGGCGGACGGTGATTTCTGGGGCCAACGGCCTGACTTTC
TRBJ2-7	-	TRBV19	-	14	CASSISGLSYEQYF	TGTGCCAGTAGTATCTCTGGGCTCTCCTACGAGCAGTACTTC
TRBJ2-1	-	TRBV5-1	TRBD2	20	CASSLGGGRSKAGVFNEQFF	TGCGCCAGCAGCTTGGGCGGGGGGCGATCTAAAGCGGGGGTGTTCAATGAGCAGTTCTTC
TRBJ2-1	-	TRBV5-6	-	14	CASSPTIRANEQFF	TGTGCCAGCAGCCCAACCATCAGGGCCAATGAGCAGTTCTTC
TRBJ2-7	few	TRBV29-1	TRBD1	12	CSALTGGDEQYF	TGCAGCGCCCTGACAGGGGGCGACGAGCAGTACTTC
TRBJ1-2	few	TRBV19	-	14	CASSISSGGYGYTF	TGTGCCAGTAGTATTTCGTCGGGGGGCTATGGCTACACCTTC
TRBJ1-2	-	TRBV27	TRBD1	16	CASNPRRTGVWYGYTF	TGTGCCAGCAACCCCCGCCGGACAGGGGTATGGTATGGCTACACCTTC
TRBJ1-1	once	TRBV5-1	TRBD1	15	CASSRDRGPNTEAFF	TGCGCCAGCAGCAGGGACAGGGGCCCGAACACTGAAGCTTTCTTT
TRBJ2-1	-	TRBV4-2	-	15	CASSQDEGAYNEQFF	TGTGCCAGCAGCCAAGACGAGGGGGCCTACAATGAGCAGTTCTTC
TRBJ2-5	few	TRBV5-1	-	14	CASSPGTLGETQYF	TGCGCCAGCAGCCCGGGGACACTGGGAGAGACCCAGTACTTC
TRBJ1-1	-	TRBV12-5	TRBD1	13	CASGSDHRGEAFF	TGTGCTAGTGGTTCGGATCACAGGGGAGAAGCTTTCTTT
TRBJ2-7	few	TRBV9	TRBD1	16	CASSVDPGTVVMVQYF	TGTGCCAGCAGCGTGGACCCCGGGACAGTGGTAATGGTGCAGTACTTC
TRBJ1-1	-	TRBV19	-	14	CASSMRTDNAEAFF	TGTGCCAGTAGTATGAGGACGGACAACGCTGAAGCTTTCTTT
TRBJ1-3	-	TRBV30	-	16	CAWTAPAANSGNTIYF	TGTGCCTGGACCGCACCCGCAGCGAACTCTGGAAACACCATATATTTT
TRBJ1-1	-	TRBV7-2	-	14	CASSLGRGGPEAFF	TGTGCCAGCAGCTTAGGCAGGGGCGGTCCTGAAGCTTTCTTT
TRBJ2-3	-	TRBV7-3	TRBD2	20	CASSLNILAGGPRSADTQYF	TGTGCCAGCAGCTTAAACATACTAGCGGGAGGACCGCGGTCGGCAGATACGCAGTATTTT
TRBJ1-3	-	TRBV5-1	-	11	CASSERNTIYF	TGCGCCAGCAGCGAGAGAAACACCATATATTTT
TRBJ1-4	once	TRBV7-9	TRBD1	16	CASSFKTGATNEKLFF	TGTGCCAGCAGCTTTAAAACAGGGGCAACTAATGAAAAACTGTTTTTT
TRBJ2-7	-	TRBV5-4	TRBD1	13	CASSSGQAPEQYF	TGTGCCAGCAGCTCCGGACAGGCCCCCGAGCAGTACTTC
TRBJ2-3	-	TRBV19	TRBD2	16	CASSSSSGGATDTQYF	TGTGCCAGTAGTTCGTCTAGCGGGGGGGCCACAGATACGCAGTATTTT
TRBJ2-3	-	TRBV29-1	TRBD2	12	CSVTSGIGAQYF	TGCAGCGTCACTAGCGGGATAGGGGCGCAGTATTTT
TRBJ2-5	-	TRBV6-6	-	14	CASSPSRYQETQYF	TGTGCCAGCAGTCCGTCCCGGTACCAAGAGACCCAGTACTTC
TRBJ2-7	-	TRBV7-8	-	13	CASSLGQNYEQYF	TGTGCCAGCAGCTTAGGACAGAACTACGAGCAGTACTTC
TRBJ2-7	-	TRBV6-5	-	14	CASSYSRTSYEQYF	TGTGCCAGCAGTTACAGCAGGACTTCCTACGAGCAGTACTTC
TRBJ2-5	-	TRBV5-1	-	13	CASSLVRGETQYF	TGCGCCAGCAGCTTGGTACGGGGAGAGACCCAGTACTTC
TRBJ2-3	-	TRBV7-9	-	13	CASSSQGADTQYF	TGTGCCAGCAGCTCCCAAGGGGCAGATACGCAGTATTTT
TRBJ2-7	-	TRBV7-6	-	15	CASSLSRLSSYEQYF	TGTGCCAGCAGCTTATCGCGGCTAAGCTCCTACGAGCAGTACTTC
TRBJ2-1	-	TRBV9	-	16	CASSVGSLSSYNEQFF	TGTGCCAGCAGCGTTGGTAGCCTGAGCTCCTACAATGAGCAGTTCTTC
TRBJ2-1	few	TRBV18	TRBD2	14	CASSGLAGGDEQFF	TGTGCCAGCTCTGGACTAGCGGGAGGCGATGAGCAGTTCTTC
TRBJ1-5	-	TRBV6-5	-	13	CASGRGSNQPQHF	TGTGCCAGCGGGAGAGGGAGCAATCAGCCCCAGCATTTT
TRBJ2-4	-	TRBV5-4	TRBD1	14	CASSFDPGQSSQYF	TGTGCCAGCAGCTTTGATCCGGGACAGTCCAGTCAGTACTTC
TRBJ1-3	once	TRBV5-1	TRBD1	16	CASSPPGQGAGNTIYF	TGCGCCAGCAGCCCCCCGGGACAGGGAGCTGGAAACACCATATATTTT
TRBJ2-5	-	TRBV7-8	-	11	CASSAKETQYF	TGTGCCAGCAGCGCGAAAGAGACCCAGTACTTC
TRBJ2-3	-	TRBV11-2	-	14	CASSPARGTDTQYF	TGTGCCAGCAGCCCGGCTCGGGGCACAGATACGCAGTATTTT
TRBJ1-2	-	TRBV28	-	15	CASSFVQRSSYGYTF	TGTGCCAGCAGTTTCGTGCAACGGTCATCCTATGGCTACACCTTC
TRBJ1-4	-	TRBV27	TRBD1	17	CASRPQGPGETNEKLFF	TGTGCCAGCAGACCACAGGGGCCGGGGGAAACTAATGAAAAACTGTTTTTT
TRBJ2-1	-	TRBV30	-	14	CAWNVLGRMSEQFF	TGTGCCTGGAATGTACTAGGTCGAATGAGTGAGCAGTTCTTC
TRBJ2-1	-	TRBV7-6	-	18	CASSLNRAGRDGYNEQFF	TGTGCCAGCAGCTTAAATCGGGCGGGCAGAGATGGGTACAATGAGCAGTTCTTC
TRBJ1-1	-	TRBV4-2	-	15	CASSQDGGGNTEAFF	TGTGCCAGCAGCCAAGATGGCGGTGGCAACACTGAAGCTTTCTTT
TRBJ2-2	-	TRBV28	-	19	CASSLGELAPTTLTGELFF	TGTGCCAGCAGTTTAGGGGAGCTGGCACCAACGACCCTCACCGGGGAGCTGTTTTTT
TRBJ1-2	few	TRBV19	-	13	CAIRATGNYGYTF	TGTGCCATCAGAGCGACAGGAAACTATGGCTACACCTTC
TRBJ2-5	once	TRBV5-1	-	16	CASSLTTVRGQETQYF	TGCGCCAGCAGCTTGACTACCGTACGGGGCCAAGAGACCCAGTACTTC
TRBJ1-2	-	TRBV7-9	-	15	CASSLAGLPADGYTF	TGTGCCAGCAGCTTAGCGGGACTCCCTGCGGATGGCTACACCTTC
TRBJ2-7	-	TRBV5-1	-	12	CASSLGRYEQYF	TGCGCCAGCAGCCTTGGGCGTTACGAGCAGTACTTC
TRBJ1-2	-	TRBV18	-	15	CASSPTQAHGYGYTF	TGTGCCAGCTCACCGACTCAAGCCCATGGGTATGGCTACACCTTC
TRBJ2-5	once	TRBV5-4	-	13	CASSLTGRETQYF	TGTGCCAGCAGCTTGACAGGGCGGGAGACCCAGTACTTC
TRBJ1-1	-	TRBV4-2	TRBD1	15	CASSPGGGINTEAFF	TGTGCCAGCAGCCCAGGGGGCGGGATTAACACTGAAGCTTTCTTT
TRBJ2-1	-	TRBV6-4	TRBD2	15	CASAPTSGRYNEQFF	TGTGCCAGCGCTCCGACTAGCGGGCGCTACAATGAGCAGTTCTTC
TRBJ1-3	-	TRBV9	-	17	CASSVGQIAPSGNTIYF	TGTGCCAGCAGCGTCGGACAGATAGCGCCCTCTGGAAACACCATATATTTT
TRBJ1-2	-	TRBV5-6	TRBD1	14	CASSPGTGNYGYTF	TGTGCCAGCAGCCCGGGGACAGGGAACTATGGCTACACCTTC
TRBJ1-2	-	TRBV27	TRBD1	17	CASRDTAGTGGTYGYTF	TGTGCCAGCAGGGATACCGCGGGGACAGGAGGAACCTATGGCTACACCTTC
TRBJ2-7	-	TRBV7-6	TRBD2	16	CASSSHSGGNSYEQYF	TGTGCCAGCAGCTCCCATAGCGGGGGGAATTCCTACGAGCAGTACTTC
TRBJ2-4	-	TRBV6-1	TRBD1	13	CASSAGTENIQYF	TGTGCCAGCAGTGCCGGGACAGAAAACATTCAGTACTTC
TRBJ1-1	-	TRBV7-9	-	13	CASSPSDGGEAFF	TGTGCCAGCAGCCCCTCCGACGGGGGTGAAGCTTTCTTT